The 13 T cell receptor beta chains below all came from one sample that was sequenced in a study of blood T cell repertoires in COVID-19. The protocol was immunoSEQ multiplex PCR, while the TCRdb copy is restricted to in-frame clones and leaves out a portion. The data contain 220,000 or so clones, 75% to 90% of them singletons. Material: peripheral blood. All receptors come from a woman over 75 with COVID-19, enrolled during active disease.

The CDR3, as DNA: TGTTCATCTCGCGGGAGCTACAATGAGCAGTTCTTC. Its protein is CSSRGSYNEQFF. The chain joins TRBV19 to TRBJ2-1, with 7 nucleotides matching TRBD2. The CDR3 covers 12 residues. Looked up from germline, CDR1 is LNHDA and CDR2 is SQIVND (reference sequence).

The CDR3 DNA sequence: TGCGCCAGCAGCTTGCCATCGCTCGGGGAGCAGTACTTC. Its protein is CASSLPSLGEQYF. This chain joins TRBV5-1 and TRBJ2-7; unclear D gene. The length of the CDR3 is 13 residues. The germline V gene has CDR1 SGHRS and CDR2 YFSETQ. V was pared by 1 base and J by 7 bases, with 12 bases between.

V usage is TRBV7-2 and J usage is TRBJ1-5; D not certain. V was trimmed by 1 base and J by 0 bases, leaving 10 bases between them. The CDR3 consists of 16 residues. Germline values: CDR1 SGHTA, CDR2 FQGNSA. The CDR3 region has the DNA TGTGCCAGCAGCTTAGAGGGAGTTTATAGCAATCAGCCCCAGCATTTT. It codes for CASSLEGVYSNQPQHF.

This chain joins TRBV3-1 (or the pseudogene TRBV3-2) and TRBJ1-2, with D unresolved. V shed 1 base and J shed 8 bases, with 11 bases lying between them. Germline CDR1 reads LGHDT; CDR2 reads YNNKEL (reference sequence). The CDR3 runs 13 residues. CDR3 bases: TGTGCCAGCAGCCAAGTCGGCCGGGAAGGCTACACCTTC. This codes for CASSQVGREGYTF.

This chain uses TRBV7-9 with TRBJ1-3; D call uncertain. Trimming removed 5 bases at V and 0 bases at J, with 8 bases between. The CDR3 sequence is 14 residues long. Germline CDR1 SEHNR, CDR2 FQNEAQ (reference sequence). The CDR3 loop reads CASSRGDSGNTIYF. Here the CDR3 DNA reads TGTGCCAGCAGCCGCGGGGACTCTGGAAACACCATATATTTT.

V gene TRBV6-5 combines with J gene TRBJ1-2; 8 nucleotides match TRBD1. Germline assignment: CDR1 MNHEY and CDR2 SVGAGI. The CDR3 has 14 amino acids. Trimming cost V 6 bases and J 5 bases; bases outside gene matches: 8. In DNA form, the CDR3 reads TGTGCCAGCAGCCGGACAGGGAGGGCATATGGCTACACCTTC. Amino acids: CASSRTGRAYGYTF.

V usage is TRBV18 and J usage is TRBJ1-1; D is undetermined. V was shortened by 3 bases and J by 7 bases, with 6 bases between the two germline ends. The CDR3 is 11 amino acids. Germline loops: CDR1 KGHSH, CDR2 LQKENI. The CDR3 protein is CASSPVSEAFF. The CDR3 nucleotides read TGTGCCAGCTCACCGGTCAGTGAAGCTTTCTTT.

The J gene is TRBJ1-1, the V gene TRBV18; no definite D call. The V and J ends lost 3 bases and 0 bases respectively, with 14 bases between them. CDR1 and CDR2 from the germline V gene are KGHSH and LQKENI. CDR3 length equals 16 residues. The CDR3 sequence: CASSPLPLNMNTEAFF. The CDR3 DNA is TGTGCCAGCTCACCCCTCCCCCTAAATATGAACACTGAAGCTTTCTTT.

The chain combines TRBV11-2 with TRBJ1-1; D remains ambiguous. This CDR3 comprises 14 residues. V was shortened by 4 bases and J by 10 bases, with 19 bases between the two germline ends. CDR1 and CDR2 (germline): SGHAT, FQNNGV. The CDR3 DNA follows: TGTGCCAGCAGCTCTACGGAGCGAGTCGGAGGAGCTTTCTTT. This sequence encodes CASSSTERVGGAFF.

The rearrangement joins TRBV25-1 to TRBJ1-1; possibly TRBD1 for D (6 bases). Germline loops: CDR1 MGHDK, CDR2 SYGVNS. CDR3 length: 14 amino acids. V was cut by 7 bases and J by 1 base, with 13 bases left in between. The DNA of the CDR3 is TGTGCCAGCATGCCCCACAGGGAGAACACTGAAGCTTTCTTT. This translates into CASMPHRENTEAFF.

Turning to this clone: Its ends do not fully match the called genes, so a read error is possible. The J gene is TRBJ2-2, the V gene TRBV7-7; 7 bases match TRBD2. The CDR3 is 17 residues long. The germline V gene encodes CDR1 SSHAT and CDR2 FNYEAQ (reference sequence). CDR3 nucleotide sequence: TGTGCTAGCAGCCCCAGGGCAGCGGGGATAAACACCGGGGAGCTGTTTTTT. This codes for CASSPRAAGINTGELFF.

The chain joins TRBV19 to TRBJ1-1; perhaps TRBD1 as D (5 bases). Trimming took 3 bases from V and 4 from J, leaving 21 bases between them. This CDR3 region has 17 residues. Per germline, CDR1 LNHDA and CDR2 SQIVND (reference sequence). The CDR3 loop is CASSMWGRRGGTTEAFF. The CDR3 DNA reads TGTGCCAGTAGTATGTGGGGACGCCGGGGCGGGACCACTGAAGCTTTCTTT.

The chain couples TRBV2 to TRBJ1-4; D is unresolved. Germline V gives CDR1 SNHLY, CDR2 FYNNEI. V was clipped by 5 bases and J by 0 bases, with 7 bases between them. This CDR3 has 14 residues. This CDR3 reads CASSRQTTNEKLFF. The DNA of the CDR3 is TGTGCCAGCAGTAGACAAACAACTAATGAAAAACTGTTTTTT.